This is a list of T cell receptor beta chains from one sample in a study of blood T cell repertoires in COVID-19. This table comes from immunoSEQ multiplex PCR, and its TCRdb copy is limited to in-frame clones, with some not included. The sample yields more than 100,000 clones, 60% to 85% seen once. Input material: peripheral blood. All receptors come from a human donor with acute or convalescent COVID-19. The donor label of this sample is uncertain. Both conserved end residues are part of each CDR3.

TRBV4-1 CASSPGLYTDTQYF
TRBV6-6 CASSYSMETEAFF
TRBV9 CASAPSGYNSPLHF
TRBV6-4 CASSDSSGGTDTQYF
TRBV28 CASSRLRREAFF
TRBV28 CASSPPVGQGAYEQYF
TRBV28 CASSLEVAQFF
TRBV6-5 CASRIGGVSAFF
TRBV7-8 CASSQRGGRGNEQFF
TRBV4-1 CASSQSLLTTGIYGYTF
TRBV14 CASSRGQGNSPLHF
TRBV6-5 CASTSQGGNQPQHF
TRBV7-9 CASSRGQPNTEAFF
TRBV11-2 CASSLDLRAAGELFF
TRBV6-4 CASSVGTSGDEQYF
TRBV24-1 CATSDHGLGWSYNEQFF
TRBV7-2 CASSLGTGGDEQFF
TRBV29-1 CSVNRGTTEAFF
TRBV4-1 CASSQGLYYEQYF
TRBV5-6 CASSLIQSSGGVEFF
TRBV29-1 CSVARRREEKGEQFF
TRBV4-1 CASSLWAQGLTMNTEAFF
TRBV14 CASSQEPGAADTQYF